The clone carrying this T cell receptor (beta chain) was counted ten times or more. Its matching antigen is unknown. The entry originates in a study of post-analysis software for immune sequencing data. Study-level background: Recorded disease courses covered relapsing-remitting, secondary progressive and progressive-relapsing multiple sclerosis. Some patients had no subtype annotation. Study results and caveats: People with multiple sclerosis had a significantly lower normalized Chao1 diversity than controls did. Strong co-clustering by F measure linked samples that shared a preparation batch. In patients, a few TRBV segments were more frequent than in controls, with TRBV5-6, TRBV5-1 and TRBV20-1 among them.

The CDR3 length is 15 residues. Between the trimmed V and J ends, which lost 0 bases and 2 bases, there was a span of 11 bases. The germline gives CDR1 SGHRS, CDR2 YFSETQ. Prepared TCR beta cDNA libraries contained unique molecular identifiers. Each batch of roughly 0.95 to 10 million T cells produced hundreds of thousands of cDNA molecules. TCRdb processed the PCR reads anew with MiXCR; each CDR3 protein has one entry. Of hundreds of thousands of distinct CDR3 sequences in the sample, less than 35% are singletons; the top ten hold 0.55% to 0.65%. The sample taken for sequencing was blood. The chain employs TRBV5-1 and TRBJ2-5; weak D call: TRBD2 (6 bases). This TCR derives from a girl aged 5-17 years with multiple sclerosis. The CDR3 nucleotides are TGCGCCAGCAGCTTGGTAGCGGATAAACAAGAGACCCAGTACTTC. It specifies CASSLVADKQETQYF.